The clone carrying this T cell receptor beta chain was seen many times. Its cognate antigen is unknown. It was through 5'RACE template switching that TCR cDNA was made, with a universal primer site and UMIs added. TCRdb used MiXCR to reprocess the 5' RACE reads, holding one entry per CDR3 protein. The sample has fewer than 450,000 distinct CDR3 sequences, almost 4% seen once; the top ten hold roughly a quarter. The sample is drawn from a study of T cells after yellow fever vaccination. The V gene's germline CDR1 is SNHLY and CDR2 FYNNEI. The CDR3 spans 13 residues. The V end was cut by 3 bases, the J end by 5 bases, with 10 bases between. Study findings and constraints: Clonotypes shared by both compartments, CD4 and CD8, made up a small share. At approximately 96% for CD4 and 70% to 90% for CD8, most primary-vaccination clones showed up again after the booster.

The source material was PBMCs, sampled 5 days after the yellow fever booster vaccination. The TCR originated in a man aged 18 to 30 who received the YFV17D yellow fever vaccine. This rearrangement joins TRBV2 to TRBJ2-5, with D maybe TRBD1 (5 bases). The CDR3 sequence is CASSESGPETQYF. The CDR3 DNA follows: TGTGCCAGCAGTGAGTCAGGGCCTGAGACCCAGTACTTC.